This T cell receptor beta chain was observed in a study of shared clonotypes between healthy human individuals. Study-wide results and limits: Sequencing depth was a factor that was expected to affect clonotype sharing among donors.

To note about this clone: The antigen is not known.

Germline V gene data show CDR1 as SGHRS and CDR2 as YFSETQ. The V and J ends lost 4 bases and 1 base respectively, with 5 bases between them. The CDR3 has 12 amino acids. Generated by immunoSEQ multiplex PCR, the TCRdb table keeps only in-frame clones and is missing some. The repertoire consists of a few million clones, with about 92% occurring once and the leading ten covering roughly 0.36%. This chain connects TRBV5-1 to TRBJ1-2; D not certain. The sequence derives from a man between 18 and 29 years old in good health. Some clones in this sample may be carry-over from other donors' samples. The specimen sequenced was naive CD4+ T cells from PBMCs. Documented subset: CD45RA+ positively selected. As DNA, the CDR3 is TGCGCCAGCAGCACTGTTAACTATGGCTACACCTTC. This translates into CASSTVNYGYTF.